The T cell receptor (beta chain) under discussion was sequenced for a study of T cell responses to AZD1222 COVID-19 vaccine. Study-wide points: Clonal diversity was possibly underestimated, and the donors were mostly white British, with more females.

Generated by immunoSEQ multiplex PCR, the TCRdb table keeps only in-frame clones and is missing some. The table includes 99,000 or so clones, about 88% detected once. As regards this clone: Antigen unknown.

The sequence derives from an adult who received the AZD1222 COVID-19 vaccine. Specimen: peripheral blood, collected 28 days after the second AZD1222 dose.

CDR3 in amino acids: CASSLTSSEIYEQYF. Written as DNA, the CDR3 is TGCGCCAGCAGCCTTACGTCTTCGGAGATCTACGAGCAGTACTTC. The chain couples TRBV4-1 to TRBJ2-7; D not certain. The CDR3 loop spans 15 amino acids. Deletions cut 4 bases from V and 3 bases from J, with 16 bases between. The germline CDR1 and CDR2 sequences are MGHRA and YSYEKL.